These T cell receptor beta chains were read from a single sample in a study of blood T cell repertoires in COVID-19. The method was immunoSEQ multiplex PCR; TCRdb's version includes in-frame clones alone and lacks a portion of them. The data contain 100,000 to 150,000 clones, about 80% of them singletons. What was sequenced was peripheral blood. The receptor set was obtained from a man aged 55 to 70 with acute or convalescent COVID-19. CDR3s include the opening cysteine and the closing phenylalanine or tryptophan. D genes are given only for firm matches. Clone size appears in some rows only: once, few, many, or a class for an expanded clone.

V gene	D gene	CDR3 length	J gene	clone size	CDR3 DNA	CDR3 protein
TRBV28	TRBD1	17	TRBJ2-3	.	TGTGCCAGCGGAACCACGCGACAGGGCAGGGGCACAGATACGCAGTATTTT	CASGTTRQGRGTDTQYF
TRBV4-1	.	13	TRBJ1-5	.	TGCGCCAGCAGCCAGAGGGTAAATCAGCCCCAGCATTTT	CASSQRVNQPQHF
TRBV5-4	.	12	TRBJ2-4	.	TGTGCCAGCAGCTCATCCTCAGGCATTCAGTACTTC	CASSSSSGIQYF
TRBV6-1	.	15	TRBJ2-3	.	TGTGCCAGCAGTGAAGGGCAGGGGAGCACAGATACGCAGTATTTT	CASSEGQGSTDTQYF
TRBV9	.	15	TRBJ2-1	.	TGTGCCAGCAGCGTAGAGGCGGGACTCTACAATGAGCAGTTCTTC	CASSVEAGLYNEQFF
TRBV18	TRBD2	14	TRBJ2-3	.	TGTGCCAGCTCACCGGGACTAGCTACAGATACGCAGTATTTT	CASSPGLATDTQYF
TRBV9	TRBD1	15	TRBJ2-5	.	TGTGCCAGCAGCCGGGGACAGGGGATGATTGAGACCCAGTACTTC	CASSRGQGMIETQYF
TRBV30	.	13	TRBJ1-2	many	TGTGCCTGGAGGCAGTTTCCTAACTATGGCTACACCTTC	CAWRQFPNYGYTF
TRBV30	TRBD1	13	TRBJ2-7	.	TGTGCCTGGAGTCGGGGACAGAACTACGAGCAGTACTTC	CAWSRGQNYEQYF
TRBV9	TRBD1	18	TRBJ2-3	.	TGTGCCAGCAGCTTTAACCCAGGGACAGGGGGCCAGACAGATACGCAGTATTTT	CASSFNPGTGGQTDTQYF
TRBV28	TRBD2	16	TRBJ2-1	.	TGTGCCACCTCAGCTCCGGGACTAGCGAGATACAATGAGCAGTTCTTC	CATSAPGLARYNEQFF
TRBV18	.	15	TRBJ1-4	few	TGTGCCAGCTCACGAACAGGGATTACTAATGAAAAACTGTTTTTT	CASSRTGITNEKLFF
TRBV28	.	14	TRBJ2-7	.	TGTGCCAGCAGTCTTGCCCCGGGGGCCTACGAGCAGTACTTC	CASSLAPGAYEQYF
TRBV18	TRBD2	17	TRBJ2-1	.	TGTGCCAGCTCACCACGACTAGCGGGAGGCTCCTACAATGAGCAGTTCTTC	CASSPRLAGGSYNEQFF
TRBV5-8	.	16	TRBJ1-5	.	TGTGCCAGCAGCTTGGTAACAGGGTACCTGGGTCAGCCCCAGCATTTT	CASSLVTGYLGQPQHF
TRBV28	TRBD1	16	TRBJ1-5	.	TGTGCCAGCAGTTTGTCAGGGGGTTATAGCAATCAGCCCCAGCATTTT	CASSLSGGYSNQPQHF
TRBV10-3	.	14	TRBJ1-1	few	TGTGCCATCAGTGAGTGGTCCGGGGACACTGAAGCTTTCTTT	CAISEWSGDTEAFF
TRBV5-1	.	15	TRBJ1-2	.	TGCGCCAGCAGCGACCCGAGCCATGGGCTCAGTGGCTACACCTTC	CASSDPSHGLSGYTF
TRBV9	.	13	TRBJ2-3	few	TGTGCCAGCAGCGTAGGGGGCGGAGATACGCAGTATTTT	CASSVGGGDTQYF
TRBV6-5	.	16	TRBJ2-2	.	TGTGCCAGCAGTTACTCTCGCAGGTCAAACACCGGGGAGCTGTTTTTT	CASSYSRRSNTGELFF
TRBV5-1	.	13	TRBJ2-2	.	TGCGCCAGCAGCTTCCAGGGGCACGGGGAGCTGTTTTTT	CASSFQGHGELFF